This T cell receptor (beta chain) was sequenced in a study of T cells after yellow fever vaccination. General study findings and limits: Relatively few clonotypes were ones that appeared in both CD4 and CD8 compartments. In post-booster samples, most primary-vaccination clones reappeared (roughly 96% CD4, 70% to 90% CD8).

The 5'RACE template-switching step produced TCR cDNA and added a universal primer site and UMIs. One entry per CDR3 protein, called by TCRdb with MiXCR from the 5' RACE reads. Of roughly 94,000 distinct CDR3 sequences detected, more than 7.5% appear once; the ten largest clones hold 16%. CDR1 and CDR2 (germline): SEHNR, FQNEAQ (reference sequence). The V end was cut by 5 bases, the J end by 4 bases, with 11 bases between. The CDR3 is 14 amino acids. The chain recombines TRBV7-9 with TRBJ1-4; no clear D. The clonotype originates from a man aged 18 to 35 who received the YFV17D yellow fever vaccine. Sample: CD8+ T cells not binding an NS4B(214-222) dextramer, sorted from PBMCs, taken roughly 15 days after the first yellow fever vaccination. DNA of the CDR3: TGTGCCAGCAGCCCCCGGGCCGATAATGAAAAACTGTTTTTT. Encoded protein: CASSPRADNEKLFF. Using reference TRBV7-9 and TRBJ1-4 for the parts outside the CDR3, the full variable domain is DTGVSQNPRHKITKRGQNVTFRCDPISEHNRLYWYRQTLGQGPEFLTYFQNEAQLEKSRLLSDRFSAERPKGSFSTLEIQRTEQGDSAMYLCASSPRADNEKLFFGSGTQLSVL.